Listed here is a single T cell receptor (beta chain). Antigen specificity is unknown. The protocol was immunoSEQ multiplex PCR, while the TCRdb copy is restricted to in-frame clones and leaves out a portion. The data hold some 140,000 clones, with around 85% observed a single time. This record comes from a study of cytomegalovirus exposure and HLA in healthy donors. Study observations and caveats: Cytomegalovirus status, reportedly, was diagnosed with high specificity and sensitivity by the classifier. Most TCR sequences were seen very rarely across donors, but some public TCRs occurred in many.

This TCR was recovered from a man between 18 and 29 years old in good health and CMV-seronegative. The sequenced sample was PBMCs.

The CDR3 is CASSQDGPDRGRPPHNEQFF. The CDR3 DNA sequence: TGCGCCAGCAGCCAAGATGGGCCCGACAGGGGGCGACCCCCACACAATGAGCAGTTCTTC. The chain has TRBV4-1 and TRBJ2-1; 10 bases align to TRBD1. V was clipped by 0 bases and J by 5 bases; unmatched bases: 16. This CDR3 comprises 20 residues. Germline V gene lookup returns CDR1 MGHRA and CDR2 YSYEKL.